The 9 T cell receptor beta chains in this list originate from one sample, sequenced in a study of cytomegalovirus exposure and HLA in healthy donors. Researchers ran the PCR with 60 Vbeta and 13 Jbeta primers. Here immunoSEQ multiplex PCR was the method, and the copy in TCRdb shows in-frame clones only, minus some. The table has more than 120,000 clones, 70% to 80% seen once; the top ten hold 5% to 8%. Input material: PBMCs. Every receptor here comes from a woman in her 40s in good health and CMV-seropositive.

This chain connects TRBV6-5 to TRBJ2-1; 8 positions match TRBD2. Germline-derived CDR1 and CDR2 are MNHEY and SVGAGI. This CDR3 is 12 amino acids long. V lost 6 bases and J lost 10; bases outside the gene matches: 5. The CDR3 DNA reads TGTGCCAGCAGGGATAGCGGGAAAGAGCAGTTCTTC. Its translation: CASRDSGKEQFF.

This clone was counted between two and nine times. The V call is TRBV4-1, the J call TRBJ1-2; possibly TRBD1 for D (5 bases). Germline V gene lookup returns CDR1 MGHRA and CDR2 YSYEKL. The CDR3 is made up of 15 amino acids. Trimming stripped 4 bases from V and 4 bases from J, with 16 bases between. CDR3 coding DNA: TGCGCCAGCAGCCCCGGGGGGATGGGGGGCTATGGCTACACCTTC. As protein: CASSPGGMGGYGYTF.

There are a few counts of this clone. The chain uses TRBV9 and TRBJ2-7; 9 bases fit TRBD2. Trimming removed 0 bases from V and 2 bases from J; junction bases left unmatched: 3. The CDR3 sequence is 15 residues long. Germline CDR1 reads SGDLS; CDR2 reads YYNGEE. CDR3 DNA sequence: TGTGCCAGCAGCGTAGGGAGCGGGAGGACCTACGAGCAGTACTTC. Residues: CASSVGSGRTYEQYF.

The chain recombines TRBV28 with TRBJ2-5; weak D call: TRBD2 (5 bases). Germline values: CDR1 MDHEN, CDR2 SYDVKM. V was cut by 8 bases and J by 0 bases, with 16 bases left in between. The CDR3 has 15 residues. The CDR3 nucleotides read TGTGCCAGCGCGGTCCCCGAGCGGTACCAAGAGACCCAGTACTTC. Its translation is CASAVPERYQETQYF.

The J gene is TRBJ2-3, the V gene TRBV5-1; 10 nucleotides line up with TRBD2. Trimming removed 5 bases from V and 5 bases from J; junction bases left unmatched: 11. Per the germline V gene, CDR1 is SGHRS and CDR2 is YFSETQ. The CDR3 is 16 amino acids. The CDR3 bases are TGCGCCAGCAGGTCCGGGCTAGCGGGAGATTTAGATACGCAGTATTTT. Translation: CASRSGLAGDLDTQYF.

This chain connects TRBV6-6 to TRBJ2-5; the D gene is possibly TRBD2 (5 bases). The CDR3 is 16 residues long. Trimming removed 5 bases from V and 5 bases from J, with 21 bases in between. Germline CDR1 reads MNHNY; CDR2 reads SVGAGI (reference sequence). CDR3 residues: CASSTRETYSWETQYF. Written as DNA, the CDR3 is TGTGCCAGCAGTACTAGGGAGACCTACAGCTGGGAGACCCAGTACTTC.

V is TRBV11-3 and J is TRBJ2-7, with 9 bases that match TRBD2. This CDR3 region has 17 residues. CDR1 is SGHNT, CDR2 YENEEA, per germline. The V gene end was trimmed by 1 base and the J gene end by 1 base; junction bases not matched to a gene: 8. The CDR3 reads CASSLASSGTSSYEQYF. Written as DNA, the CDR3 is TGTGCCAGCAGCTTAGCCTCTAGCGGGACCTCTTCCTACGAGCAGTACTTC.

The rearrangement joins TRBV5-1 to TRBJ2-1, with TRBD1 matching 8 bases. Looked up from germline, CDR1 is SGHRS and CDR2 is YFSETQ. Germline trimming cut 4 bases from V and 5 bases from J; bases unmatched to any gene: 11. This CDR3 is built from 16 residues. CDR3 nucleotides: TGCGCCAGCAGCCCTTCAAAGGACAGGGCAAACAATGAGCAGTTCTTC. Protein product: CASSPSKDRANNEQFF. Full variable domain (outside the CDR3, taken from reference TRBV5-1 and TRBJ2-1): KAGVTQTPRYLIKTRGQQVTLSCSPISGHRSVSWYQQTPGQGLQFLFEYFSETQRNKGNFPGRFSGRQFSNSRSEMNVSTLELGDSALYLCASSPSKDRANNEQFFGPGTRLTVL.

This clone was found a few times. V usage is TRBV9 and J usage is TRBJ2-7; TRBD2 is a possible D gene (6 bases). CDR1 SGDLS and CDR2 YYNGEE come from the germline V gene. This CDR3 has 15 amino acids. V was shortened by 0 bases and J by 1 base, with 11 bases between the two germline ends. CDR3 coding DNA: TGTGCCAGCAGCGTAGCGCCTAGCGAGTCCTACGAGCAGTACTTC. Its translation: CASSVAPSESYEQYF. Drawing the rest from reference TRBV9 and TRBJ2-7, the complete variable domain is DSGVTQTPKHLITATGQRVTLRCSPRSGDLSVYWYQQSLDQGLQFLIQYYNGEERAKGNILERFSAQQFPDLHSELNLSSLELGDSALYFCASSVAPSESYEQYFGPGTRLTVT.